Following are 8 T cell receptor beta chains from one sample sequenced in a study of T cell changes during pregnancy in multiple sclerosis. TCRdb keeps only in-frame clones here, not all; method: immunoSEQ multiplex PCR. This repertoire shows about 68,000 clones, approximately 90% found once; its top ten account for 1.5%. The sequenced sample was peripheral blood, obtained in the third trimester of pregnancy. The source of these receptors is a female donor with multiple sclerosis, enrolled in a pregnancy study.

DNA for the CDR3: TGTGCCAGCAGGAAAGGGACAGGCGGAAACACCATATATTTT. Amino acids: CASRKGTGGNTIYF. This chain uses TRBV9 with TRBJ1-3, with TRBD1 matching 8 bases. Germline V gene data show CDR1 as SGDLS and CDR2 as YYNGEE. With 5 bases clipped from V and 4 bases from J, the junction kept 5 bases outside the gene matches. The CDR3 is made up of 14 amino acids.

The chain combines TRBV30 with TRBJ1-1; 10 bases align to TRBD1. Germline loops: CDR1 GTSNPN, CDR2 SVGIG (reference sequence). The CDR3 has 18 amino acids. V was clipped by 0 bases and J by 0 bases; unmatched bases: 10. CDR3 bases: TGTGCCTGGAGTGTGGACAGGGGGTTTCCGGGTATGAACACTGAAGCTTTCTTT. Its protein is CAWSVDRGFPGMNTEAFF.

In regard to this clone: The germline gene is not matched at one end of the junction; a read error may be the cause. Different DNA sequences within this sample yield the same CDR3. The V gene is TRBV5-1, the J gene TRBJ1-1, with D tentatively TRBD1 (6 bases). The V gene's germline CDR1 is SGHRS and CDR2 YFSETQ. The CDR3 loop spans 13 amino acids. In DNA, the CDR3 is TGCGCCAGCAGCGTGGACAGTAACACTGAAGCCTTCTTT. This gives the protein CASSVDSNTEAFF.

This clone has just one count. The chain is built from TRBV6-4 and TRBJ1-1, with 8 bases fitting TRBD1. The CDR3 consists of 17 residues. The germline CDR1 and CDR2 sequences are MRHNA and SNTAGT. Losses at the gene ends were 0 bases for V and 1 base for J; bases not matched to a gene: 7. The CDR3 here is CASSDSDRVTGNTEAFF. DNA for the CDR3: TGTGCCAGCAGTGACTCGGACAGGGTGACTGGGAACACTGAAGCTTTCTTT.

V and J are TRBV2 and TRBJ2-3; TRBD2 agrees at 10 bases. From germline, CDR1 is SNHLY and CDR2 FYNNEI. CDR3 length equals 15 residues. Trimming cost V 6 bases and J 3 bases; bases outside gene matches: 6. Here the CDR3 DNA reads TGTGCCAGCAGCCCTTCTAGCGGGAGAACAGATACGCAGTATTTT. As protein: CASSPSSGRTDTQYF.

This chain joins TRBV5-4 and TRBJ1-3; D possibly corresponds to TRBD1 (6 bases). Per germline, CDR1 SGHNT and CDR2 YYREEE (reference sequence). The CDR3 is 15 amino acids. Trimming pared 0 bases from V and 2 bases from J, leaving 9 bases between. CDR3 coding DNA: TGTGCCAGCAGCTTGGCCGGGACAACTGGAAACACCATATATTTT. Protein sequence: CASSLAGTTGNTIYF.

The genes are TRBV27 and TRBJ2-7, with 9 bases that match TRBD1. This CDR3 has 15 residues. The V gene's germline CDR1 is MNHEY and CDR2 SMNVEV (reference sequence). With 5 bases clipped from V and 3 bases from J, the junction kept 8 bases outside the gene matches. The CDR3 region has the DNA TGTGCCAGCAGTGGGTGGCGGGACAGGGTCTACGAGCAGTACTTC. As protein: CASSGWRDRVYEQYF.

V gene TRBV5-5 combines with J gene TRBJ1-6; TRBD1 agrees at 7 bases. Germline values: CDR1 SGHKS, CDR2 YYEKEE (reference sequence). The V gene end was trimmed by 3 bases and the J gene end by 4 bases; junction bases not matched to a gene: 13. The CDR3 totals 18 residues. Here the CDR3 reads CASSYETGMVEYNSPLHF. The CDR3 region has the DNA TGTGCCAGCAGCTATGAGACAGGGATGGTGGAGTATAATTCACCCCTCCACTTT.